The 18 T cell receptor beta chains in this list originate from one sample, sequenced in a study of cytomegalovirus exposure and HLA in healthy donors. In the PCR, 60 Vbeta and 13 Jbeta primers were used. TCRdb's copy holds only in-frame clones and misses some; the assay was immunoSEQ multiplex PCR. The profile shows some 200,000 clones, 82% of them singletons. The specimen was PBMCs. Receptors were obtained from a boy younger than 10 in good health and CMV-seronegative.

The chain joins TRBV14 to TRBJ2-7, with 7 bases identical to TRBD1. V trimming: 4 bases; J trimming: 3 bases; junction bases outside the gene matches: 9. Germline-derived CDR1 and CDR2 are SGHDN and FVKESK. The CDR3 totals 15 residues. CDR3 in amino acids: CASSLNPTGNYEQYF. The CDR3 DNA reads TGTGCCAGCAGCCTCAACCCGACAGGGAACTACGAGCAGTACTTC.

This clone is a singleton in its sample. The CDR3 DNA sequence: TGTGCCATCAGTGGGAGGGACGAATATAGTCAGCCCCAGCATTTT. It is translated as CAISGRDEYSQPQHF. The chain carries TRBV10-3 and TRBJ1-5; weak D call: TRBD1 (5 bases). Trimming left V 4 bases short and J 6 bases short, with 16 bases between. This CDR3 has 15 amino acids. Germline-derived CDR1 and CDR2 are ENHRY and SYGVKD.

J is TRBJ2-2 and V is TRBV2, with 7 nucleotides matching TRBD1. From germline, CDR1 is SNHLY and CDR2 FYNNEI. This CDR3 has 14 residues. V gave up 7 bases and J gave up 1 base; unmatched junction bases: 3. CDR3 bases: TGTGCCAGCACACGGACAGGGAACACCGGGGAGCTGTTTTTT. It encodes CASTRTGNTGELFF.

The rearrangement links TRBV7-2 to TRBJ2-7; D perhaps matches TRBD2 (7 bases). CDR1 and CDR2 (germline): SGHTA, FQGNSA. CDR3 size: 15 residues. V was pared by 2 bases and J by 4 bases, with 15 bases between. This chain's CDR3 is CASSLLGGGPYEQYF. For the CDR3, the DNA is TGTGCCAGCAGCTTACTGGGGGGGGGCCCATACGAGCAGTACTTC.

This sequence joins TRBV15 and TRBJ2-1, with D unresolved. Germline CDR1 LNHNV, CDR2 YYDKDF (reference sequence). V was pared by 2 bases and J by 5 bases, with 4 bases between. The CDR3 covers 12 residues. The CDR3 loop reads CATSRSNNEQFF. The CDR3 DNA is TGTGCCACCAGCAGATCCAACAATGAGCAGTTCTTC.

The CDR3 DNA reads as TGTGCCAGCAGTTACGGGGGACAGGGGGGCTATGGCTACACCTTC. Residues: CASSYGGQGGYGYTF. The genes are TRBV6-6 and TRBJ1-2, with TRBD1 identical over 11 bases. Per germline, CDR1 MNHNY and CDR2 SVGAGI (reference sequence). The J segment lost 4 bases and the V segment lost 2 bases, leaving 3 bases of the junction unmatched. The CDR3 is 15 amino acids.

The V call is TRBV7-2, the J call TRBJ2-1; D is undetermined. The CDR3 is made up of 14 amino acids. Per germline, CDR1 SGHTA and CDR2 FQGNSA. The ends were cut back, 1 base at V and 7 bases at J, with 11 bases in the middle. CDR3 DNA: TGTGCCAGCAGCTTAGAGGTCGTGCGGAATGAGCAGTTCTTC. This translates into CASSLEVVRNEQFF.

The table lists this clone with a count of one. The chain carries TRBV7-2 and TRBJ1-4, with TRBD1 matching 8 bases. Trimming cost V 1 base and J 8 bases; bases outside gene matches: 6. Germline V gene sequence: CDR1 SGHTA, CDR2 FQGNSA. The CDR3 runs to 15 residues. The CDR3 region has the DNA TGTGCCAGCAGCTTAGGGACAGGGATTGGGGAAAAACTGTTTTTT. Amino acid sequence: CASSLGTGIGEKLFF.

This chain links TRBV6-1 with TRBJ1-2; 7 bases align to TRBD1. V shed 4 bases and J 3 bases; nucleotides not matched to a gene: 2. The CDR3 spans 13 residues. CDR1 and CDR2 (germline): MNHNS, SASEGT. The CDR3 nucleotides read TGTGCCAGCAGTGCAACAGGGGACTATGGCTACACCTTC. As protein: CASSATGDYGYTF.

The chain couples TRBV7-9 to TRBJ1-3; the D gene is possibly TRBD1 (5 bases). The CDR3 loop spans 15 amino acids. V was pared by 1 base and J by 3 bases, with 10 bases between. Germline V gives CDR1 SEHNR, CDR2 FQNEAQ (reference sequence). CDR3 coding DNA: TGTGCCAGCAGCTTAGAACGGGGGGATGGAAACACCATATATTTT. This sequence encodes CASSLERGDGNTIYF.

Details on this clone: This sample also contains other DNA sequences that code for the same CDR3. In DNA form, the CDR3 reads TGCGCCAGCAGCTCAACTAGCGGACAAGAGACCCAGTACTTC. Its protein product is CASSSTSGQETQYF. The chain employs TRBV5-1 and TRBJ2-5, with 8 bases that match TRBD2. From germline, CDR1 is SGHRS and CDR2 YFSETQ. CDR3 length: 14 amino acids. Losses at the gene ends were 3 bases for V and 2 bases for J; bases not matched to a gene: 3.

The chain links TRBV7-2 to TRBJ2-7; 8 bases align to TRBD2. The CDR3 sequence is 14 residues long. Trimming removed 5 bases from V and 2 bases from J; junction bases left unmatched: 5. Germline V gene lookup returns CDR1 SGHTA and CDR2 FQGNSA. The CDR3 nucleotides are TGTGCCAGCAGCCTGGGACTAGGGACCTACGAGCAGTACTTC. It is translated as CASSLGLGTYEQYF.

The gene calls are TRBV28 and TRBJ1-5; the D gene is possibly TRBD1 (5 bases). Germline lookup yields CDR1 MDHEN and CDR2 SYDVKM. The V and J ends lost 3 bases and 4 bases respectively, with 16 bases between them. The CDR3 loop spans 16 amino acids. CDR3 protein: CASSFDRTGPNQPQHF. CDR3 sequence (DNA): TGTGCCAGCAGTTTTGATAGAACAGGACCAAATCAGCCCCAGCATTTT.

The chain couples TRBV15 to TRBJ2-7; D is unclear. The CDR3 has 16 amino acids. Trimming cost V 1 base and J 0 bases, with 13 bases left between them. Germline CDR1 reads LNHNV; CDR2 reads YYDKDF (reference sequence). CDR3 nucleotides: TGTGCCACCAGCAGAGCGAAAAGCGCTGCCTCCTACGAGCAGTACTTC. It encodes CATSRAKSAASYEQYF.

The chain carries TRBV12-5 and TRBJ2-1, with 9 bases identical to TRBD2. V lost 7 bases to trimming and J lost 9 bases; unmatched junction nucleotides: 7. The CDR3 is made up of 13 amino acids. CDR1 is LGHNT and CDR2 is FRNRAP in the germline V gene. The CDR3, as DNA: TGTGCTAGTGCCGACGCGGGGGGGCGTGAGCAGTTCTTC. It yields the protein CASADAGGREQFF.

V gene TRBV18 combines with J gene TRBJ2-7; tentative D call: TRBD2 (5 bases). The CDR3 is made up of 15 amino acids. V was cut by 3 bases and J by 4 bases, with 16 bases left in between. The germline CDR1 and CDR2 sequences are KGHSH and LQKENI. The CDR3 DNA sequence: TGTGCCAGCTCACCTACCGGGAACTATATTTACGAGCAGTACTTC. Amino acids: CASSPTGNYIYEQYF.

The chain has TRBV4-3 and TRBJ2-3, with TRBD2 matching over 8 bases. J was trimmed by 0 bases and V by 4 bases; bases with no gene match: 6. Germline CDR1 reads LGHNA; CDR2 reads YSLEER. The CDR3 loop spans 16 amino acids. The CDR3 protein is CASSPERGTSTDTQYF. CDR3 DNA sequence: TGCGCCAGCAGCCCAGAGCGGGGGACTAGCACAGATACGCAGTATTTT.

V usage is TRBV7-2 and J usage is TRBJ2-5; weak D call: TRBD2 (6 bases). V lost 1 base, J lost 4 bases, and 10 bases lay in between. Germline V gene data show CDR1 as SGHTA and CDR2 as FQGNSA. The CDR3 sequence is 14 residues long. The DNA of the CDR3 is TGTGCCAGCAGCTTAGGGTGGGGAGGAGAGACCCAGTACTTC. It yields the protein CASSLGWGGETQYF. The variable domain in full, completed from reference TRBV7-2 and TRBJ2-5, reads GAGVSQSPSNKVTEKGKDVELRCDPISGHTALYWYRQSLGQGLEFLIYFQGNSAPDKSGLPSDRFSAERTGGSVSTLTIQRTQQEDSAVYLCASSLGWGGETQYFGPGTRLLVL.